These 4 T cell receptor beta chains share one sample of origin, sequenced in a study of cytomegalovirus exposure and HLA in healthy donors. The primer mix had 60 Vbeta and 13 Jbeta primers. The repertoire was sequenced with immunoSEQ multiplex PCR; TCRdb's copy has only in-frame clones and lacks some. This sample carries approximately 130,000 clones, about 80% of them seen once, and the ten largest clones take approximately 1.2%. The sequencing sample was made of PBMCs. These receptor sequences come from a man between 45 and 60 years old in good health and CMV-seronegative.

V gene TRBV5-1 combines with J gene TRBJ2-5; D is perhaps TRBD2 (5 bases). The CDR3 contains 14 residues. Germline CDR1 SGHRS, CDR2 YFSETQ. Trimming removed 0 bases from V and 5 bases from J, with 11 bases in between. DNA for the CDR3: TGCGCCAGCAGCTTGGGGAGGCAAGCGGAGACCCAGTACTTC. Protein: CASSLGRQAETQYF.

This clone came up a few times. The J gene is TRBJ1-1, the V gene TRBV6-1; D may be TRBD1 (6 bases). The CDR3 has 13 amino acids. The germline gives CDR1 MNHNS, CDR2 SASEGT. The V gene lost 6 bases and the J gene lost 5 bases, with 13 bases spanning the gap. CDR3 amino acids: CASSLQGSTEAFF. The CDR3 bases are TGTGCCAGCAGCCTACAGGGTTCAACTGAAGCTTTCTTT.

This chain uses TRBV19 with TRBJ2-7; 9 nucleotides agree with TRBD1. The CDR3 runs to 13 residues. V trimming: 8 bases; J trimming: 3 bases; junction bases outside the gene matches: 5. Germline V gives CDR1 LNHDA, CDR2 SQIVND (reference sequence). CDR3 DNA sequence: TGTGCCAGTGGGGGGACAGGGCTCTACGAGCAGTACTTC. Its translation: CASGGTGLYEQYF.

This chain links TRBV6-5 with TRBJ2-7; TRBD1 is a possible D gene (5 bases). Germline CDR1 and CDR2: MNHEY and SVGAGI. This CDR3 has 16 amino acids. The V end was cut by 4 bases, the J end by 2 bases, with 18 bases between. This CDR3 reads CASSSRATVDPYEQYF. The DNA of the CDR3 is TGTGCCAGCAGTTCCCGAGCGACAGTGGACCCCTACGAGCAGTACTTC.